A single sample is the source of the 26 T cell receptor beta chains below, sequenced in a study of Graves' ophthalmopathy and Graves' hyperthyroidism. The study amplified TCR beta CDR3 regions using RNA transcripts. HTBI-primed RT-PCR formed the first round, and a multiplex PCR formed the second. Via MiXCR, TCRdb re-called the multiplex PCR reads, giving one row per CDR3 protein. Here the sample spans under 800,000 distinct CDR3 sequences, 20% to 25% being singletons. Source material: peripheral blood. The receptors were sampled from a woman aged 18-29 years with stable Graves' hyperthyroidism. Some clones in this sample may be carry-over from other donors' samples.

This clonotype was observed at least ten times. The J gene is TRBJ2-7, the V gene TRBV29-1, with 9 bases lining up with TRBD1. V lost 4 bases to trimming and J lost 1 base; unmatched junction nucleotides: 5. The germline gives CDR1 SQVTM, CDR2 ANQGSEA. There are 14 residues in the CDR3. DNA of the CDR3: TGCAGCGTTGGGGCGGACAGGGGATCCTACGAGCAGTACTTC. Translated, it gives CSVGADRGSYEQYF.

The table lists this clonotype with many counts. J is TRBJ2-5 and V is TRBV28, with 8 positions matching TRBD1. The trim removed 5 bases at V and 3 bases at J, leaving 5 bases unmatched. Germline values: CDR1 MDHEN, CDR2 SYDVKM. The CDR3 has 14 residues. This CDR3 is CASSTRGPKETQYF. DNA of the CDR3: TGTGCCAGCAGTACCAGGGGGCCCAAAGAGACCCAGTACTTC.

The chain recombines TRBV13 with TRBJ1-3; D not resolved. V lost 8 bases to trimming and J lost 0 bases, with 11 bases between them. Germline V gene sequence: CDR1 PRHDT, CDR2 FYEKMQ (reference sequence). CDR3 length equals 14 residues. The CDR3 DNA reads as TGTGCCAGCTGGGAGTCCATCTCTGGAAACACCATATATTTT. Amino acid sequence: CASWESISGNTIYF. Filled out from reference TRBV13 and TRBJ1-3, the complete variable domain reads AAGVIQSPRHLIKEKRETATLKCYPIPRHDTVYWYQQGPGQDPQFLISFYEKMQSDKGSIPDRFSAQQFSDYHSELNMSSLELGDSALYFCASWESISGNTIYFGEGSWLTVV.

V usage is TRBV9 and J usage is TRBJ1-2, with 7 bases aligning to TRBD1. Looked up from germline, CDR1 is SGDLS and CDR2 is YYNGEE. The V gene end was trimmed by 4 bases and the J gene end by 4 bases; junction bases not matched to a gene: 10. The CDR3 is 15 amino acids. As DNA, the CDR3 is TGTGCCAGCAGCACCCGACAGGGCGAGGCCTATGGCTACACCTTC. Its translation is CASSTRQGEAYGYTF.

This clonotype came up many times. The chain couples TRBV12-3 or TRBV12-4 to TRBJ2-7; 12 bases agree with TRBD1. The CDR3 is 16 residues long. The junction had 13 bases not matched to a gene; V was cut back by 6 bases and J by 7 bases. The CDR3 protein is CASSRDRGPPRGEQYF. The CDR3 region has the DNA TGTGCCAGCAGCCGGGACAGGGGGCCCCCGCGTGGAGAGCAGTACTTC.

The rearrangement uses TRBV14 and TRBJ1-5, with D perhaps matching TRBD1 (5 bases). Germline V gene lookup returns CDR1 SGHDN and CDR2 FVKESK. The length of the CDR3 is 16 residues. The V end lost 0 bases, the J end lost 8 bases, and 17 bases lay between the germline ends. CDR3: CASSQDGGAGKEPQHF. The CDR3, as DNA: TGTGCCAGCAGCCAAGATGGAGGGGCAGGGAAAGAGCCCCAGCATTTT.

V is TRBV7-9 and J is TRBJ1-1; D remains unclear. The CDR3 totals 13 residues. Between the trimmed V and J ends, which lost 7 bases and 0 bases, there was a span of 9 bases. Looked up from germline, CDR1 is SEHNR and CDR2 is FQNEAQ (reference sequence). The CDR3 DNA reads TGTGCCAGCATCGAAGTCATGAACACTGAAGCTTTCTTT. Translating gives CASIEVMNTEAFF.

This clonotype showed up many times. The rearrangement links TRBV20-1 to TRBJ1-2; 8 bases line up with TRBD1. The V gene end was trimmed by 6 bases and the J gene end by 4 bases; junction bases not matched to a gene: 10. The CDR3 loop spans 14 amino acids. Germline CDR1 and CDR2: DFQATT and SNEGSKA (reference sequence). The CDR3: CSANPGQDFYGYTF. DNA for the CDR3: TGCAGTGCAAACCCGGGACAGGATTTCTATGGCTACACCTTC.

V and J are TRBV5-6 and TRBJ1-1; D gene uncertain. Trimming took off 0 bases at V and 2 bases at J, with 17 bases between the two ends. Germline V CDR1 and CDR2: SGHDT, YYEEEE. The CDR3 spans 17 residues. The CDR3 spells CASSLARLEQFNTEAFF. CDR3 coding DNA: TGTGCCAGCAGCTTGGCTAGGCTGGAACAATTTAACACTGAAGCTTTCTTT.

This chain joins TRBV6-1 and TRBJ2-7, with 7 bases fitting TRBD1. Per germline, CDR1 MNHNS and CDR2 SASEGT. The CDR3 has 13 amino acids. Trimming cost V 7 bases and J 3 bases; bases outside gene matches: 6. CDR3 DNA: TGTGCCAGCACCTTGACAGGGAACTACGAGCAGTACTTC. This gives the protein CASTLTGNYEQYF.

As concerns this clonotype: Mismatch with germline at one junction end may stem from a read error. The chain uses TRBV25-1 and TRBJ2-5; 9 bases are shared with TRBD1. This CDR3 has 15 residues. CDR1 and CDR2 from the germline V gene are MGHDK and SYGVNS. CDR3 sequence (DNA): TGTGTCAGCAGTGAAGGACAGGGGAGTTTGGAGACCCAGTACTTC. Its protein product is CVSSEGQGSLETQYF.

About this clonotype: A much larger clone lies one base from this, so it may be a read error. This chain connects TRBV4-1 to TRBJ2-7, with TRBD1 identical over 7 bases. Germline CDR1 MGHRA, CDR2 YSYEKL. CDR3 length equals 14 residues. The CDR3 sequence is CASSEDWQGEEQYF. In nucleotides, the CDR3 is TGCGCCAGCAGCGAAGATTGGCAGGGGGAAGAGCAGTACTTC.

The V call is TRBV7-9, the J call TRBJ2-5, with D possibly matching TRBD2 (5 bases). V lost 5 bases and J lost 5, with 9 bases in between. This CDR3 spans 12 amino acids. Per germline, CDR1 SEHNR and CDR2 FQNEAQ (reference sequence). The CDR3 reads CASSISGETQYF. In DNA, the CDR3 is TGTGCCAGCAGCATATCGGGGGAGACCCAGTACTTC.

This clonotype was detected many times. J is TRBJ2-6 and V is TRBV7-8; D call uncertain. The CDR3 is 18 residues long. Trimming left V 1 base short and J 0 bases short, with 13 bases between. CDR1 SGHVS and CDR2 FQNEAQ come from the germline V gene. CDR3 in DNA: TGTGCCAGCAGCTTAGAGGGCAGGAGAAGCTCTGGGGCCAACGTCCTGACTTTC. It is translated as CASSLEGRRSSGANVLTF.

The chain links TRBV5-1 to TRBJ2-6; D may correspond to TRBD1 or TRBD2 (5 bases each). The V gene's germline CDR1 is SGHRS and CDR2 YFSETQ. Trimming left V 1 base short and J 2 bases short, with 7 bases between. The CDR3 is made up of 15 amino acids. As DNA, the CDR3 is TGCGCCAGCAGCTTGATGGGGGCTGGGGCCAACGTCCTGACTTTC. The encoded protein is CASSLMGAGANVLTF. Full variable domain (outside the CDR3, taken from reference TRBV5-1 and TRBJ2-6): KAGVTQTPRYLIKTRGQQVTLSCSPISGHRSVSWYQQTPGQGLQFLFEYFSETQRNKGNFPGRFSGRQFSNSRSEMNVSTLELGDSALYLCASSLMGAGANVLTFGAGSRLTVL.

This clonotype was counted at least ten times. J is TRBJ2-5 and V is TRBV10-3; D gene ambiguous. There are 14 residues in the CDR3. Germline CDR1 and CDR2: ENHRY and SYGVKD. V lost 4 bases to trimming and J lost 0 bases, with 9 bases between them. The CDR3 region has the DNA TGTGCCATCAGTGCCGGCTATAACCAAGAGACCCAGTACTTC. Residues: CAISAGYNQETQYF.

This clonotype occurred many times. Since a much larger clone is just one base distant, this may be a read error. J is TRBJ2-4 and V is TRBV30; possible D gene TRBD1, 6 bases. Germline V gives CDR1 GTSNPN, CDR2 SVGIG (reference sequence). This CDR3 is 14 amino acids long. The CDR3 sequence: CAWSLRQEQNIKYF. CDR3 coding DNA: TGTGCCTGGAGTCTTCGACAGGAACAAAACATTAAGTACTTC.

Many counts were recorded for this clonotype. The V gene is TRBV20-1, the J gene TRBJ1-1; 9 bases are a match to TRBD1. Germline loops: CDR1 DFQATT, CDR2 SNEGSKA (reference sequence). The junction had 2 bases not matched to a gene; V was cut back by 3 bases and J by 0 bases. This CDR3 spans 14 amino acids. CDR3 sequence: CSARTGGMNTEAFF. As DNA, the CDR3 is TGCAGTGCTAGGACAGGGGGAATGAACACTGAAGCTTTCTTT.

Many counts were recorded for this clonotype. This chain connects TRBV6-5 to TRBJ2-5; D might be TRBD1 (5 bases). Between the trimmed V and J ends, which lost 2 bases and 5 bases, there was a span of 15 bases. The V gene's germline CDR1 is MNHEY and CDR2 SVGAGI. This CDR3 region has 15 residues. Written as DNA, the CDR3 is TGTGCCAGCAGTTACGTGAAAGGGGTTGGGGAGACCCAGTACTTC. Protein product: CASSYVKGVGETQYF.

The table lists this clonotype with many counts. The V gene is TRBV28, the J gene TRBJ1-2; D gene uncertain. The length of the CDR3 is 13 residues. Germline CDR1 and CDR2: MDHEN and SYDVKM. Trimming left V 8 bases short and J 8 bases short, with 18 bases between. Here the CDR3 reads CASVRGQNSGYTF. CDR3 bases: TGTGCCAGCGTACGTGGCCAGAACTCGGGCTACACCTTC.

This rearrangement joins TRBV4-2 to TRBJ2-2; D perhaps matches TRBD1 (5 bases). Germline V lookup: CDR1 LGHNA, CDR2 YNFKEQ. Trimming took 0 bases from V and 7 from J, leaving 18 bases between them. The CDR3 is 17 residues long. For the CDR3, the DNA is TGTGCCAGCAGCCAAGATCTATCCCCAGGGAAGGGCGGGGAGCTGTTTTTT. It translates to CASSQDLSPGKGGELFF.

This clonotype was detected many times. This chain joins TRBV6-5 and TRBJ2-7, with 8 nucleotides matching TRBD1. Unmatched junction bases numbered 6, after V lost 6 bases and J lost 2 bases. This CDR3 is built from 14 residues. The germline V gene has CDR1 MNHEY and CDR2 SVGAGI. The chain's CDR3 is CASRPTGDPYEQYF. As DNA, the CDR3 is TGTGCCAGCAGGCCGACAGGGGACCCCTACGAGCAGTACTTC.

This clonotype was recorded at least ten times. The V gene is TRBV12-3 or TRBV12-4, the J gene TRBJ1-5, with D tentatively TRBD1 (5 bases). Trimming took off 5 bases at V and 6 bases at J, with 11 bases between the two ends. The CDR3 loop spans 13 amino acids. The DNA for the CDR3 is TGTGCCAGCAGTCCAGGGTTGCGTCAGCCCCAGCATTTT. This codes for CASSPGLRQPQHF.

In its sample, this clonotype was seen many times. The chain employs TRBV19 and TRBJ1-2; tentative D call: TRBD1 (6 bases). CDR3 length: 17 residues. V was cut by 3 bases and J by 4 bases, with 21 bases left in between. Germline CDR1 reads LNHDA; CDR2 reads SQIVND (reference sequence). DNA for the CDR3: TGTGCCAGTAGTATCAGGGCGGCGGGGGCCTCCTTCTATGGCTACACCTTC. Translating it yields CASSIRAAGASFYGYTF.

For this clonotype: A much bigger clone sits one base away, suggesting this may be a read error. The chain combines TRBV12-3 or TRBV12-4 with TRBJ1-6; D gene unclear. The CDR3 has 13 residues. Trimming took off 6 bases at V and 3 bases at J, with 6 bases between the two ends. The CDR3 spells CASSGDYNSPLHF. The CDR3 region has the DNA TGTGCCAGCAGCGGGGACTATAATTCACCCCTCCACTTT.

V is TRBV6-1 and J is TRBJ2-4, with 9 nucleotides matching TRBD1. The CDR3 spans 15 residues. The germline CDR1 and CDR2 sequences are MNHNS and SASEGT. V lost 5 bases to trimming and J lost 7 bases; unmatched junction nucleotides: 9. The CDR3 region is CASSMGQGNFNIQYF. The DNA for the CDR3 is TGTGCCAGCAGTATGGGACAGGGAAACTTCAACATTCAGTACTTC.